The TCR beta chain under discussion was sequenced for a study of shared clonotypes between healthy human individuals. Study-wide findings and caveats: Across a few donors, naive CD4 shared around 5%, naive CD8 around 3.5%, memory CD4 2.3%, memory CD8 0.4%.

Those who donated were healthy HIV-negative adults, with no recent acute infections or vaccinations reported. CDR3 length: 16 residues. V lost 7 bases and J lost 4; bases outside the gene matches: 14. Germline V CDR1 and CDR2: LNHDA, SQIVND (reference sequence). For each subset, genomic DNA was distributed in equal portions over several immunoSEQ plates. Methods used by the authors: ImmunoSEQ junction-only sequences lacked quality scores, so their filtering differed. Sequenced by immunoSEQ multiplex PCR; TCRdb stores in-frame clones only, minus some. The V and J calls and the clone size are those of that table, but D and trimming were determined from the DNA. The sample has roughly 2.5 million clones; roughly nine tenths are singletons. Points on this clone: Its antigen is undetermined.

V usage is TRBV19 and J usage is TRBJ1-2, with 8 bases lining up with TRBD1. Sample: naive CD4+ T cells sorted from blood. The sample's subset: CD45RA+ positively selected. This TCR came from a man aged 18 to 29 in good health. The CDR3 region is CASNSARQGTTYGYTF. In DNA, the CDR3 is TGTGCCAGTAACTCGGCCCGACAGGGGACTACCTATGGCTACACCTTC. The complete variable domain, with remaining parts taken from reference TRBV19 and TRBJ1-2, reads DGGITQSPKYLFRKEGQNVTLSCEQNLNHDAMYWYRQDPGQGLRLIYYSQIVNDFQKGDIAEGYSVSREKKESFPLTVTSAQKNPTAFYLCASNSARQGTTYGYTFGSGTRLTVV.